A single sample is the source of the 17 T cell receptor beta chains below, sequenced in a study of T cells in Graves' hyperthyroidism and ophthalmopathy. The investigators amplified TCR beta CDR3 regions from RNA transcripts. Carried out on the TCR CDR3, a first-round RT-PCR used the HTBI primer set. Using its own MiXCR run on the multiplex PCR reads, TCRdb lists one record per CDR3 protein. Of more than 350,000 distinct CDR3 sequences listed, about 14% are singletons. The specimen sequenced was blood. These receptors all stem from a woman aged 25 to 39 with Graves' ophthalmopathy.

This clonotype was recorded many times. The rearrangement uses TRBV6-1 and TRBJ2-5, with TRBD1 matching 7 bases. Germline CDR1 reads MNHNS; CDR2 reads SASEGT. CDR3 length: 15 residues. V shed 2 bases and J 1 base; nucleotides not matched to a gene: 4. The CDR3 region is CASSEPYRGQETQYF. Here the CDR3 DNA reads TGTGCCAGCAGTGAACCCTACAGGGGCCAAGAGACCCAGTACTTC.

The table lists this clonotype with many counts. One end of the junction is discordant with germline, which a read error may explain. The chain employs TRBV12-3 or TRBV12-4 and TRBJ1-5, with a possible D match to TRBD1 (6 bases). CDR3 length equals 12 residues. The CDR3 protein is CASSLGGQPQHF. As DNA, the CDR3 is TGTGCCAGCAGCTTAGGGGGTCAGCCCCAGCATTTT.

This clonotype has at least ten counts. V gene TRBV6-1 combines with J gene TRBJ2-1, with TRBD2 matching 10 bases. After removal of 2 bases from V and 3 bases from J, the junction contained 7 bases not matched to a gene. This CDR3 is 17 amino acids long. The V gene's germline CDR1 is MNHNS and CDR2 SASEGT. CDR3 protein: CASSETGSGGLYNEQFF. CDR3 in DNA: TGTGCCAGCAGTGAAACGGGTAGCGGGGGGCTCTACAATGAGCAGTTCTTC.

This clonotype was recorded at least ten times. The chain has TRBV18 and TRBJ1-5, with a tentative D call TRBD1 (5 bases). The CDR3 totals 16 residues. V lost 1 base and J 4 bases, leaving 14 bases between the germline ends. Looked up from germline, CDR1 is KGHSH and CDR2 is LQKENI. CDR3 amino acids: CASSPREGTANQPQHF. The DNA for the CDR3 is TGTGCCAGCTCACCACGGGAAGGGACGGCAAATCAGCCCCAGCATTTT.

This clonotype was seen ten or more times. The chain couples TRBV2 to TRBJ1-5; 8 bases line up with TRBD1. Trimming cost V 5 bases and J 0 bases; bases outside gene matches: 6. This CDR3 has 16 amino acids. Germline V gene data show CDR1 as SNHLY and CDR2 as FYNNEI. The CDR3 DNA reads as TGTGCCAGCAGTATGGACAGGGCTTTTAGCAATCAGCCCCAGCATTTT. It codes for CASSMDRAFSNQPQHF.

This clonotype has more than one count but fewer than ten. V usage is TRBV5-1 and J usage is TRBJ1-6; 9 bases are shared with TRBD1. CDR3 length equals 16 residues. Germline values: CDR1 SGHRS, CDR2 YFSETQ. Trimming at V came to 4 bases and at J to 7 bases, leaving 9 bases not matched to a gene. CDR3 residues: CASSLGWDRANSPLHF. CDR3 bases: TGCGCCAGCAGCCTCGGATGGGACAGGGCCAATTCACCCCTCCACTTT.

At least ten counts were recorded for this clonotype. The rearrangement uses TRBV6-1 and TRBJ2-1; 7 nucleotides agree with TRBD2. The ends lost 7 bases at V and 10 bases at J; junction bases unmatched: 10. The CDR3 runs to 13 residues. The V gene's germline CDR1 is MNHNS and CDR2 SASEGT. The CDR3 region is CASNSGPEREQFF. Written as DNA, the CDR3 is TGTGCCAGCAATAGCGGGCCCGAGAGGGAGCAGTTCTTC.

This clonotype was seen many times. The chain uses TRBV11-2 and TRBJ2-2; a weak D match, TRBD2 (6 bases). Between the trimmed V and J ends, which lost 2 bases and 8 bases, there was a span of 12 bases. There are 14 residues in the CDR3. Germline CDR1 and CDR2: SGHAT and FQNNGV. In nucleotides, the CDR3 is TGTGCCAGCAGCTTACGGGCGGGGACGGGGGAGCTGTTTTTT. Translating it yields CASSLRAGTGELFF.

This clonotype was seen many times. The V and J genes are TRBV13 and TRBJ1-2; D unresolved. Trimming cost V 5 bases and J 5 bases, with 15 bases left between them. Germline values: CDR1 PRHDT, CDR2 FYEKMQ (reference sequence). The CDR3 has 14 amino acids. The DNA for the CDR3 is TGTGCCAGCAGCCGGATAAACGTTGGTTATGGCTACACCTTC. This sequence encodes CASSRINVGYGYTF.

This clonotype was counted a few times. The CDR3 here is CASTQGGRHEKLFF. CDR3 nucleotides: TGTGCCAGCACCCAGGGGGGTCGGCATGAAAAACTGTTTTTT. This chain uses TRBV2 with TRBJ1-4; 7 bases map to TRBD1. The CDR3 is 14 residues long. CDR1 SNHLY and CDR2 FYNNEI come from the germline V gene. With V trimmed by 7 bases and J by 6 bases, 8 bases remained unmatched.

This chain connects TRBV6-1 to TRBJ1-1; 10 nucleotides match TRBD1. The germline V gene encodes CDR1 MNHNS and CDR2 SASEGT. The length of the CDR3 is 15 residues. J gave up 4 bases and V 5 bases, and 7 bases lay outside the gene matches. The CDR3 loop reads CASSFPGTGVTEAFF. In DNA form, the CDR3 reads TGTGCCAGCAGTTTTCCCGGGACAGGGGTCACTGAAGCTTTCTTT.

This clonotype occurred many times. The V gene is TRBV2, the J gene TRBJ2-3, with D perhaps TRBD2 (7 bases). In germline, CDR1 is SNHLY, CDR2 FYNNEI. CDR3 length: 15 residues. The V and J ends lost 6 bases and 1 base respectively, with 14 bases between them. CDR3 region: CASRDYGGRTDTQYF. The CDR3 nucleotides are TGTGCCAGCAGAGATTACGGGGGGCGCACAGATACGCAGTATTTT.

This clonotype was observed a few times. The gene calls are TRBV6-1 and TRBJ1-6, with D possibly TRBD1 on 6 matching bases. V was pared by 6 bases and J by 5 bases, with 20 bases between. CDR1 is MNHNS, CDR2 SASEGT, per germline. This CDR3 comprises 17 residues. The CDR3 DNA is TGTGCCAGCAGACGGACCCGGACAGCCTACGATAATTCACCCCTCCACTTT. This sequence encodes CASRRTRTAYDNSPLHF.

This clonotype was detected ten times or more. This chain uses TRBV20-1 with TRBJ2-5; D remains ambiguous. V shed 1 base and J shed 5 bases, with 2 bases lying between them. Germline V gene data show CDR1 as DFQATT and CDR2 as SNEGSKA (reference sequence). This CDR3 has 10 amino acids. The CDR3 is CSARVETQYF. Written as DNA, the CDR3 is TGCAGTGCTAGAGTGGAGACCCAGTACTTC.

This clonotype was seen ten or more times. V gene TRBV6-1 combines with J gene TRBJ1-6; D remains ambiguous. This CDR3 spans 14 amino acids. The ends were cut back, 8 bases at V and 6 bases at J, with 14 bases in the middle. CDR1 MNHNS and CDR2 SASEGT come from the germline V gene. DNA for the CDR3: TGTGCCAGCGCCATGGACGCAACTAATTCACCCCTCCACTTT. As protein: CASAMDATNSPLHF.

This clonotype was recorded many times. The V call is TRBV11-2, the J call TRBJ2-5, with D unclear. Germline loops: CDR1 SGHAT, CDR2 FQNNGV. This CDR3 spans 15 amino acids. V was cut by 5 bases and J by 2 bases, with 15 bases left in between. The chain's CDR3 is CASSTLGPPQETQYF. CDR3 DNA sequence: TGTGCCAGCAGCACACTTGGACCACCTCAAGAGACCCAGTACTTC.

This chain joins TRBV20-1 and TRBJ1-5, with 10 positions matching TRBD1. Trimming at V came to 6 bases and at J to 3 bases, leaving 17 bases not matched to a gene. Germline values: CDR1 DFQATT, CDR2 SNEGSKA (reference sequence). The CDR3 spans 18 residues. The CDR3 here is CSAENGPGTGVDNQPQHF. The CDR3 coding sequence is TGCAGTGCCGAAAACGGCCCCGGGACAGGGGTTGACAATCAGCCCCAGCATTTT.